What follows are 17 T cell receptor beta chains derived from one specimen sequenced in a study of T cells in Graves' hyperthyroidism and ophthalmopathy (dated 2019 in TCRdb). The receptor library was made with multiplex PCR. TCRdb lists the instrument as Illumina HiSeq 2000. TCR beta CDR3 regions were amplified from RNA transcripts. The TCR CDR3 was subjected to a first round of RT-PCR using the HTBI primer set and the Qiagen OneStep RT-PCR kit. The public reads were reanalyzed by TCRdb: fastp trimming at Q25, MiXCR alignment, in-frame beta chains only. Rows with a matching CDR3 protein are joined into one entry that keeps the most common DNA and genes. A total of some 600,000 distinct CDR3 sequences appear in this sample, approximately 13% of them only once. In total, the top ten clones hold less than 6% of the sample. Sequencing was carried out using blood. The receptors originated from a young woman with Graves' hyperthyroidism that later progressed to Graves' ophthalmopathy.

This clonotype came up many times. This CDR3 reads CASSGDSYEQYF. Written as DNA, the CDR3 is TGTGCCAGCAGCGGAGACAGCTACGAGCAGTACTTC. The chain recombines TRBV11-3 with TRBJ2-7; weak D call: TRBD1 (5 bases). Trimming left V 5 bases short and J 3 bases short, with 8 bases between. Per germline, CDR1 SGHNT and CDR2 YENEEA. The CDR3 is made up of 12 amino acids.

This chain uses TRBV12-3 or TRBV12-4 with TRBJ2-2; 14 bases fit TRBD2. This CDR3 comprises 17 residues. V was pared by 7 bases and J by 6 bases, with 10 bases of the junction left unmatched. In DNA form, the CDR3 reads TGTGCCAGCACCCAGGGACTAGCGGGAGTACTTGCCGGGGAGCTGTTTTTT. Translating gives CASTQGLAGVLAGELFF.

This clonotype has a count of ten or more. The V call is TRBV5-6, the J call TRBJ1-2, with 7 bases fitting TRBD1. In germline, CDR1 is SGHDT, CDR2 YYEEEE. The CDR3 extends over 15 amino acids. The J segment lost 1 base and the V segment lost 7 bases, leaving 10 bases of the junction unmatched. The CDR3 DNA follows: TGTGCCAGCTTTACGACAGGGCTACTTAACTATGGCTACACCTTC. Translation gives CASFTTGLLNYGYTF.

The chain is built from TRBV20-1 and TRBJ2-7; TRBD1 aligns across 11 bases. The J segment lost 6 bases and the V segment lost 3 bases, leaving 10 bases of the junction unmatched. This CDR3 comprises 15 residues. CDR1 DFQATT and CDR2 SNEGSKA come from the germline V gene (reference sequence). The CDR3 sequence is CSASRRDRGFFEQYF. The CDR3 DNA reads as TGCAGTGCTAGCCGCCGGGACAGGGGGTTTTTCGAGCAGTACTTC.

The CDR3 DNA is TGTGCCAGCACCCTCTTGGGTGGGAGGGGAGAGACCCAGTACTTC. Translated, it gives CASTLLGGRGETQYF. The chain uses TRBV9 and TRBJ2-5; 7 positions agree with TRBD2. Germline V gives CDR1 SGDLS, CDR2 YYNGEE. After removal of 6 bases from V and 4 bases from J, the junction contained 12 bases not matched to a gene. The CDR3 length is 15 residues.

The J gene is TRBJ2-1, the V gene TRBV19; no clear D gene. With 3 bases removed from V and 0 bases from J, the gap between germline ends came to 6 bases. Germline lookup yields CDR1 LNHDA and CDR2 SQIVND (reference sequence). The CDR3 totals 14 residues. Here the CDR3 DNA reads TGTGCCAGTAGTATCCGCAACTCCTACAATGAGCAGTTCTTC. It yields the protein CASSIRNSYNEQFF.

This clonotype was seen many times. The chain recombines TRBV6-2 or TRBV6-3 with TRBJ2-7, with D tentatively TRBD1 (5 bases). This CDR3 has 13 amino acids. Deletions cut 5 bases from V and 2 bases from J, with 10 bases between. Germline values: CDR1 MNHEY, CDR2 SVGEGT. The CDR3 nucleotides are TGTGCCAGCAGTCTCCCCAGGGCCTACGAGCAGTACTTC. Translated, it gives CASSLPRAYEQYF.

This clonotype was counted many times. The rearrangement uses TRBV20-1 and TRBJ2-1; TRBD1 is a possible D gene (5 bases). Looked up from germline, CDR1 is DFQATT and CDR2 is SNEGSKA (reference sequence). The CDR3 is 16 residues long. V lost 3 bases and J lost 2, with 17 bases in between. In DNA form, the CDR3 reads TGCAGTGCTAGCCCCTTAGGGGAAGCCACCTACAATGAGCAGTTCTTC. This sequence encodes CSASPLGEATYNEQFF.

The V and J genes are TRBV11-3 and TRBJ2-1; 10 bases are shared with TRBD1. The V segment lost 1 base and the J segment 8 bases; nucleotides outside the gene matches: 2. There are 14 residues in the CDR3. Germline CDR1 SGHNT, CDR2 YENEEA. This CDR3 is CASSLGDRGHEQFF. CDR3 bases: TGTGCCAGCAGCTTAGGGGACAGGGGCCATGAGCAGTTCTTC. Using reference TRBV11-3 and TRBJ2-1 for the parts outside the CDR3, the full variable domain is EAGVVQSPRYKIIEKKQPVAFWCNPISGHNTLYWYLQNLGQGPELLIRYENEEAVDDSQLPKDRFSAERLKGVDSTLKIQPAELGDSAVYLCASSLGDRGHEQFFGPGTRLTVL.

The table lists this clonotype with many counts. The chain carries TRBV3-1 and TRBJ2-7, with D perhaps matching TRBD1 (5 bases). Looked up from germline, CDR1 is LGHDT and CDR2 is YNNKEL (reference sequence). V was cut by 5 bases and J by 3 bases, with 17 bases left in between. CDR3 length: 15 amino acids. DNA of the CDR3: TGTGCCAGCAGCGCCCAGACAGTGGAATACTACGAGCAGTACTTC. Encoded protein: CASSAQTVEYYEQYF.

This clonotype was detected many times. This sequence joins TRBV3-1 and TRBJ2-7, with TRBD2 as a possible D gene (6 bases). The V gene's germline CDR1 is LGHDT and CDR2 YNNKEL (reference sequence). The CDR3 has 16 residues. Trimming removed 0 bases at V and 0 bases at J, with 12 bases between. The CDR3 here is CASSQDRLASSYEQYF. The CDR3 region has the DNA TGTGCCAGCAGCCAAGATCGTCTAGCGAGCTCCTACGAGCAGTACTTC.

The J gene is TRBJ2-5, the V gene TRBV6-1, with 7 bases matching TRBD2. CDR3 size: 13 residues. The V and J ends lost 4 bases and 7 bases, in that order; junction bases with no gene match: 6. The germline CDR1 and CDR2 sequences are MNHNS and SASEGT. The CDR3 nucleotides read TGTGCCAGCAGTGGTAGCGGGTATAGGACCCAGTACTTC. This gives the protein CASSGSGYRTQYF.

This clonotype was recorded at least ten times. V is TRBV12-5 and J is TRBJ2-2, with D perhaps TRBD1 (6 bases). CDR1 and CDR2 (germline): LGHNT, FRNRAP. V was cut by 0 bases and J by 5 bases, with 13 bases left in between. This CDR3 spans 16 amino acids. This chain's CDR3 is CASGLVHTGLTGELFF. The CDR3 DNA follows: TGTGCTAGTGGTTTGGTACATACAGGGTTAACCGGGGAGCTGTTTTTT.

There are many counts of this clonotype. This sequence joins TRBV28 and TRBJ2-7; D not resolved. Trimming shortened V by 6 bases and J by 4 bases, and 16 bases separated the two germline ends. CDR1 and CDR2 from the germline V gene are MDHEN and SYDVKM. This CDR3 region has 14 residues. This CDR3 is CASSYGKWGYEQYF. The CDR3 region has the DNA TGTGCCAGCAGCTATGGGAAGTGGGGTTACGAGCAGTACTTC. Variable domain in full (rest from reference TRBV28 and TRBJ2-7): DVKVTQSSRYLVKRTGEKVFLECVQDMDHENMFWYRQDPGLGLRLIYFSYDVKMKEKGDIPEGYSVSREKKERFSLILESASTNQTSMYLCASSYGKWGYEQYFGPGTRLTVT.

This clonotype was picked up one time. The chain carries TRBV9 and TRBJ1-2; unclear D gene. The CDR3 is 14 residues long. Trimming removed 0 bases from V and 4 bases from J, with 10 bases in between. CDR1 is SGDLS, CDR2 YYNGEE, per germline. The CDR3 DNA follows: TGTGCCAGCAGCGTAGAAGATCCCACCTATGGCTACACCTTC. Encoded protein: CASSVEDPTYGYTF. Based on the CDR3 plus reference TRBV9 and TRBJ1-2, the full variable domain is DSGVTQTPKHLITATGQRVTLRCSPRSGDLSVYWYQQSLDQGLQFLIQYYNGEERAKGNILERFSAQQFPDLHSELNLSSLELGDSALYFCASSVEDPTYGYTFGSGTRLTVV.

The chain links TRBV28 to TRBJ2-7; 9 bases map to TRBD1. V lost 7 bases, J lost 2 bases, and 6 bases stayed unmatched. Germline V gene lookup returns CDR1 MDHEN and CDR2 SYDVKM. The CDR3 consists of 14 residues. In DNA, the CDR3 is TGTGCCAGCATTTCCGGGACAGGGCCCTACGAGCAGTACTTC. It codes for CASISGTGPYEQYF.

At least ten counts were recorded for this clonotype. J is TRBJ1-5 and V is TRBV20-1, with TRBD1 as a possible D gene (6 bases). The CDR3 has 17 amino acids. The germline gives CDR1 DFQATT, CDR2 SNEGSKA (reference sequence). V was shortened by 3 bases and J by 0 bases, with 18 bases between the two germline ends. This CDR3 reads CSARGGVGGYSNQPQHF. The CDR3 DNA follows: TGCAGTGCTAGGGGGGGTGTTGGGGGCTATAGCAATCAGCCCCAGCATTTT.